This TCR beta chain was sequenced in a study of shared clonotypes between healthy human individuals (TCRdb year 2020). For the study in its entirety: A few men and a couple of women, aged 18 to 49 years, made up the cohort. To estimate repertoire size and how much clonotypes are shared between individuals, the study performed deep sequencing of blood TCR repertoires from five healthy adults. Per donor, leukapheresis produced somewhere between about 0.9 and 9 billion PBMCs. For each donor, CD4 naive and CD4 memory were each run on three plates, CD8 naive on two plates, and CD8 memory on one plate. To increase sequencing depth and limit assay-specific biases, different laboratories used diverse techniques to prepare libraries and sequence TCR repertoires.

Using the deep immunoSEQ assay, multiplex PCR amplified TCR CDR3 regions from genomic DNA. Extracted genomic DNA from each cell subset was distributed evenly across all wells of several immunoSEQ 96-well plates, and each plate was treated as a replicate. Each replicate PCR for sorted subsets received around 200 ng genomic DNA, equal to around 32,000 T cell genomes. The purified libraries were quantified using a Qubit 3.0 fluorometer, sized with a Bioanalyzer 2100, and then quantified again using the KAPA Library Quantification kit. Each immunoSEQ 96-well plate was sequenced on its own single-read 150-cycle Illumina NextSeq 550 flow cell. In the paper's pipeline: Because the immunoSEQ output included only junctional sequences and no quality scores, the filtering could not be the same as the filtering used for full-length reads. Sequences were annotated with PyIR, a Python wrapper for IgBLAST v1.9, and V/J genes and CDR3 were assigned using IMGT germline references. Reads were filtered out if the reads had weak V/J assignments (E-value above 1e-6), no CDR3, stop codons, out-of-frame junctions, or ambiguous translated residues. A V3J clonotype was defined by an identical inferred V gene, J gene, and CDR3 amino acid sequence. The percentage overlap between two repertoires was calculated by dividing the number of shared unique clonotypes by the size of the smaller repertoire. RTK rarefaction, the Chao1 estimator, and Recon v2.1 estimates of unobserved clonotypes were used to assess repertoire richness. Generation probabilities were computed with OLGA for all TCRbeta clonotypes obtained by the gDNA method from several donors. TCRdb stores this immuneACCESS table with in-frame sequences only. Part of the clones is absent; in the studies checked, under half of the shortfall reflects unresolved V genes, and no reason is known for the rest. V, J and clone size are taken as reported in that table, and D and trimming were inferred from the DNA itself. This sample has 190,000 or so clones in its table, and roughly 70% of those were observed once. The ten biggest clones cover over 9.5% of the sample.

With respect to this clone: Its target antigen remains unknown. Base-call qualities are not available, and no considerably larger clone is one nucleotide away.

Healthy HIV-negative adults with no recently reported acute infections or vaccinations were included as donors. Every donor was a Caucasian adult residing in Nashville, Tennessee, USA. CD4+ T cells were enriched by magnetic negative selection; naive cells were then positively selected on CD45RA, and the negative fraction formed the memory subset. Blood was collected by leukapheresis, and PBMCs were isolated by Ficoll-Histopaque density gradient centrifugation and then cryopreserved in liquid nitrogen vapor phase. Purity and quantity of every magnetically sorted T cell population were checked by analytical flow cytometry. Each sorted fraction had its genomic DNA isolated and then quantified by UV absorbance on a Nanodrop 2000c. Study-level results and caveats: Compared with non-shared clonotypes, clonotypes shared by all four sorted-subset donors had higher generation probabilities. Based on pairwise subsampling, the degree of clonotype sharing among donors was expected to be affected by sequencing depth. Approximately 5% of naive CD4, around 3.6% of naive CD8, about 2.1% of memory CD4, and 0.4% of memory CD8 clonotypes were shared across four donors. The genetic and exposure-history diversity represented was limited by the small number of donors. Sampling was restricted to blood, and TCR repertoires in tissues likely differ from the TCR repertoires found in blood. Rarefaction of sorted-subset datasets indicated incomplete sequencing despite the large sequencing depth. Naive subsets generally had larger estimated clonotype richness than memory subsets.

The sequence was obtained from a man younger than 45 in good health. Sequences were obtained from memory CD4+ T cells sorted from blood. Per the publication, the cell subset or site label means: CD45RA-negative fraction.

The CDR3 loop reads CASSLIQGTEAFF. At the DNA level, the sequence is TGTGCCAGCAGCCTAATACAGGGGACTGAAGCTTTCTTT. This chain joins TRBV7-8 to TRBJ1-1, with TRBD1 identical over 7 junction bases. From V the trimming removes 5 bases and from J it removes 5 bases, while the gene matches leave 5 bases of the junction unaccounted for. CDR1 is given as SGHVS and CDR2 as FQNEAQ, both from the germline V gene. The CDR3, cysteine through phenylalanine, is 13 amino acids long. Kept here is only the CDR3 DNA, which spans 39 bases and is read in frame from base 1.